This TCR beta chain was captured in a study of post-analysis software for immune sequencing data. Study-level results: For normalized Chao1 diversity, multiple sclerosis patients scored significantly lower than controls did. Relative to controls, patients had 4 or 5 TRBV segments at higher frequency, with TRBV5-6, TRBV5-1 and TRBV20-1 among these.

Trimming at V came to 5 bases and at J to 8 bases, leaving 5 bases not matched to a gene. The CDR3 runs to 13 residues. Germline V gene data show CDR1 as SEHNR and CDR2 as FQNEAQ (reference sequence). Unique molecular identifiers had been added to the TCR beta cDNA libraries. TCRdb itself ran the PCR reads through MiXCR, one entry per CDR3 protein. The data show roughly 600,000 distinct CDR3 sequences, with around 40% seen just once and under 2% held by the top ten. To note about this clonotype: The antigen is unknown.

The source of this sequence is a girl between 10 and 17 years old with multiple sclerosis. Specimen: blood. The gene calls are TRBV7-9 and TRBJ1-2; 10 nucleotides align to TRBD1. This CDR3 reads CASSPGTGEGYTF. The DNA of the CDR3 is TGTGCCAGCAGCCCCGGGACAGGGGAAGGCTACACCTTC.